Listed below are T cell receptor beta chains from one sample, sequenced in a study of T cells after yellow fever vaccination. TCRdb re-derived calls from the 5' RACE reads in MiXCR, one entry per CDR3 protein. The repertoire holds 450,000 to 600,000 distinct CDR3 sequences, with roughly 17% as singletons. Sample: PBMCs, taken around 5 days after the first yellow fever vaccination. The origin of the receptors is a young man who received the YFV17D yellow fever vaccine. Each CDR3 is given with its conserved first and last residue. The order of the fields is V gene, J gene, CDR3 protein.

v_call: TRBV2; j_call: TRBJ2-3; cdr3_aa: CASSELDGIDTQYF
v_call: TRBV5-1; j_call: TRBJ1-1; cdr3_aa: CASSLNVGTNTEAFF
v_call: TRBV20-1; j_call: TRBJ2-1; cdr3_aa: CSANDRVNEQFF
v_call: TRBV11-2; j_call: TRBJ2-7; cdr3_aa: CASSTRDRDLLSHEQYF
v_call: TRBV14; j_call: TRBJ2-5; cdr3_aa: CASSLDTWYQETQYF
v_call: TRBV5-4; j_call: TRBJ2-1; cdr3_aa: CASSLSVGAYNEQFF
v_call: TRBV18; j_call: TRBJ2-2; cdr3_aa: CASSPWTGANGELFF
v_call: TRBV29-1; j_call: TRBJ1-4; cdr3_aa: CSVGQGNEKLFF
v_call: TRBV10-3; j_call: TRBJ1-2; cdr3_aa: CAIRPGTETESPYGYTF
v_call: TRBV18; j_call: TRBJ1-1; cdr3_aa: CASSTEDGNTEAFF
v_call: TRBV20-1; j_call: TRBJ2-7; cdr3_aa: CSAETTVRPNEQYF
v_call: TRBV15; j_call: TRBJ2-7; cdr3_aa: CATSTAGTGNYEQYF